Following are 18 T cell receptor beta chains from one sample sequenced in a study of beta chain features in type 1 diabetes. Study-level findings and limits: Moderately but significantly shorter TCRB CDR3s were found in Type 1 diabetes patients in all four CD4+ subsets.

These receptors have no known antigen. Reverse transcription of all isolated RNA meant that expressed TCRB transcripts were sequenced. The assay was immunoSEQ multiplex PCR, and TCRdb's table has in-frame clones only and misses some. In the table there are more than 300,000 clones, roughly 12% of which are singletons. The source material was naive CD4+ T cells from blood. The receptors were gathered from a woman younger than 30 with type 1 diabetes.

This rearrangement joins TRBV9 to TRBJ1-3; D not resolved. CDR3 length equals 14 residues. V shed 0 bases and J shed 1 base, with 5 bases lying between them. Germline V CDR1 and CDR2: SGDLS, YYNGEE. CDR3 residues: CASSVGISGNTIYF. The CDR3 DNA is TGTGCCAGCAGCGTAGGTATTTCTGGAAACACCATATATTTT.

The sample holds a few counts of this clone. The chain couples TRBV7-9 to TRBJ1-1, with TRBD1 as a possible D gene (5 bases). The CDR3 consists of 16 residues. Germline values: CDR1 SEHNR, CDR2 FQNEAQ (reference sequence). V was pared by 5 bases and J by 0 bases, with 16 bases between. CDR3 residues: CASSRDRGTLNTEAFF. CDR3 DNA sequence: TGTGCCAGCAGCCGCGACCGGGGGACCCTGAACACTGAAGCTTTCTTT.

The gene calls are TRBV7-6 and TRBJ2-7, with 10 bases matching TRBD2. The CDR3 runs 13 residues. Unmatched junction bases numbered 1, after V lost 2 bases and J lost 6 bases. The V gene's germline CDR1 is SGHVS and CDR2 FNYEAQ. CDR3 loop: CASSLLAGVEQYF. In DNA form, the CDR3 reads TGTGCCAGCAGCTTACTAGCGGGAGTCGAGCAGTACTTC.

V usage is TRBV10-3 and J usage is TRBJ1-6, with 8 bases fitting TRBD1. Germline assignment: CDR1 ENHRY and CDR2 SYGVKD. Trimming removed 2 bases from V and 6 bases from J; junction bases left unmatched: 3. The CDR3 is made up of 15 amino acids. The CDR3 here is CAISETGTGNSPLHF. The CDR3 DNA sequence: TGTGCCATCAGTGAGACCGGGACAGGTAATTCACCCCTCCACTTT.

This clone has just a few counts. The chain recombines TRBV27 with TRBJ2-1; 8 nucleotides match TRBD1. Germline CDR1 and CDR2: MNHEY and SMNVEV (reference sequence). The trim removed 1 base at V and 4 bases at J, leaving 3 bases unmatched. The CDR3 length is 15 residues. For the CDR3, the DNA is TGTGCCAGCAGTTTATGGACAGGGTATTACAATGAGCAGTTCTTC. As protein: CASSLWTGYYNEQFF.

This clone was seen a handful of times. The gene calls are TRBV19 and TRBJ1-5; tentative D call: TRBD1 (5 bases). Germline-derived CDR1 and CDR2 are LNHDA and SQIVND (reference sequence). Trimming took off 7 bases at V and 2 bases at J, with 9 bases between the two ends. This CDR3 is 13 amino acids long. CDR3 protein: CASTETGNQPQHF. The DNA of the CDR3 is TGTGCCAGTACCGAGACAGGCAATCAGCCCCAGCATTTT.

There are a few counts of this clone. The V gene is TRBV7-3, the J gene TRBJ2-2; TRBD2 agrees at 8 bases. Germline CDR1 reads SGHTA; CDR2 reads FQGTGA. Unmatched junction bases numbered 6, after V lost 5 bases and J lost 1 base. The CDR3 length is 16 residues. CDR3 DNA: TGTGCCAGCAGCGCCGGGGGGGCTTTGAACACCGGGGAGCTGTTTTTT. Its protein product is CASSAGGALNTGELFF.

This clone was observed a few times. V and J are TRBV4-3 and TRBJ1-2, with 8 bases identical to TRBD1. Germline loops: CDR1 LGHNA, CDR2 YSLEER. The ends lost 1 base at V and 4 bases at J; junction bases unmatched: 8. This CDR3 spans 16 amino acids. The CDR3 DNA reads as TGCGCCAGCAGCCAAGTCCCAAACAGGGGGTCCTATGGCTACACCTTC. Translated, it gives CASSQVPNRGSYGYTF.

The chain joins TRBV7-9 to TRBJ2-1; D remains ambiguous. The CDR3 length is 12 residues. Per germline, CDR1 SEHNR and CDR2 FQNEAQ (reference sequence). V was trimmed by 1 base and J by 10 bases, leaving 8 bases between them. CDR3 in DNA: TGTGCCAGCAGCTTAGGGCTGGAGGAGCAGTTCTTC. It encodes CASSLGLEEQFF.

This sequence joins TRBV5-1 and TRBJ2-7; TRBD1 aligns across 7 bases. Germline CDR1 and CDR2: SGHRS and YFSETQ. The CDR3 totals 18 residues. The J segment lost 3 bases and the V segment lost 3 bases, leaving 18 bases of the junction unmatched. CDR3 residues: CASSSQPPPAGGIYEQYF. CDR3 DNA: TGCGCCAGCAGCTCTCAACCCCCCCCGGCAGGGGGAATCTACGAGCAGTACTTC.

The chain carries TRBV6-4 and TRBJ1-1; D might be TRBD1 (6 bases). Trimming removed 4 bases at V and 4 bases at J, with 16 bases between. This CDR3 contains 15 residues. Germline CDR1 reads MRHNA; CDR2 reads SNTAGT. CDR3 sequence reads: CASSATQGKATEAFF. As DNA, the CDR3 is TGTGCCAGCAGTGCAACCCAGGGGAAGGCCACTGAAGCTTTCTTT.

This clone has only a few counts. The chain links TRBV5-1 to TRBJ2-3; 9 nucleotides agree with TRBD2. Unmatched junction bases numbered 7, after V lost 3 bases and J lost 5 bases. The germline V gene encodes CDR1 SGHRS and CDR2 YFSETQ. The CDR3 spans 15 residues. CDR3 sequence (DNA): TGCGCCAGCAGCTATATAGCGGGAGTAAAAGATACGCAGTATTTT. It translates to CASSYIAGVKDTQYF.

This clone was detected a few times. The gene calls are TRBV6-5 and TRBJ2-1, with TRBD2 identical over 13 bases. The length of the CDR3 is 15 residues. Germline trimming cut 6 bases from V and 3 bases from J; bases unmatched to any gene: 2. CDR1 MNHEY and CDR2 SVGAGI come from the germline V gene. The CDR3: CASSRLAGGYNEQFF. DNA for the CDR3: TGTGCCAGCAGCCGACTAGCGGGAGGCTACAATGAGCAGTTCTTC.

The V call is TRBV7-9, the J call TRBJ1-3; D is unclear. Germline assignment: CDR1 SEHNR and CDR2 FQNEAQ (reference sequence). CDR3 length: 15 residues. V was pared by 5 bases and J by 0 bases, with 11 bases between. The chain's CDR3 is CASSRSGVSGNTIYF. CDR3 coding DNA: TGTGCCAGCAGCCGATCGGGAGTCTCTGGAAACACCATATATTTT.

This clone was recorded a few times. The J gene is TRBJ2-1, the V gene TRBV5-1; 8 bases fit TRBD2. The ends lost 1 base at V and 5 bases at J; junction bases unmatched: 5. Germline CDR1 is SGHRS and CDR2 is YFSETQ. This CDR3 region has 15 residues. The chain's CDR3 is CASSLRGLENNEQFF. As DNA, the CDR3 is TGCGCCAGCAGCTTGAGGGGACTAGAAAACAATGAGCAGTTCTTC.

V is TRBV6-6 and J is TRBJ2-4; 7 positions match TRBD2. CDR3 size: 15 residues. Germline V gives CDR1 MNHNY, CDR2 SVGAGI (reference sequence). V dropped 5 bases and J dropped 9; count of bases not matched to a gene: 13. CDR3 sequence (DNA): TGTGCCAGCAGTCACCCAAACCGAGGGGAGGGCATTCAGTACTTC. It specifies CASSHPNRGEGIQYF.

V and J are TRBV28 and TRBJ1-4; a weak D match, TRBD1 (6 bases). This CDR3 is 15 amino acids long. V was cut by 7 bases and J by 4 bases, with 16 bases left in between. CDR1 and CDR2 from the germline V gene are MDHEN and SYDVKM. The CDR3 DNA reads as TGTGCCAGCAAGGGCTCCCAGGGGCATAATGAAAAACTGTTTTTT. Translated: CASKGSQGHNEKLFF.

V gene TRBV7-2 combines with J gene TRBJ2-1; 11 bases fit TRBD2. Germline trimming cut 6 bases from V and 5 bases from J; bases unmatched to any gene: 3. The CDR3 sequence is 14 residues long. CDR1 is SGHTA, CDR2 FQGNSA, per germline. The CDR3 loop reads CASRTSGEHNEQFF. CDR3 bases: TGTGCCAGCAGGACTAGCGGGGAGCACAATGAGCAGTTCTTC.